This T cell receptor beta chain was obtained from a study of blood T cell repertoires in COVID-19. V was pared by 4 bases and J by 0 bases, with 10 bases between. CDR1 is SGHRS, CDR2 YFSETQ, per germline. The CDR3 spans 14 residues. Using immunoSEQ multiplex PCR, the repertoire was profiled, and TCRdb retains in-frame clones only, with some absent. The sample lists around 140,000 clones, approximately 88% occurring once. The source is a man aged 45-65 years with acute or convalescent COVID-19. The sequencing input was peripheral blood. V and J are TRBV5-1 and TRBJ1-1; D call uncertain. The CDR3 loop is CASSTTSMNTEAFF. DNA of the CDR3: TGCGCCAGCAGCACGACAAGTATGAACACTGAAGCTTTCTTT.